This T cell receptor beta chain was retrieved from a study of shared clonotypes between healthy human individuals. Whole-study results and caveats: Some clonotypes were shared by all four sorted-subset donors, while others were not shared. The non-shared ones had lower generation probabilities than the shared ones.

Measured with immunoSEQ multiplex PCR; TCRdb has only the in-frame clones, and not every one. Of almost 700,000 clones listed, around 90% are singletons. Concerning this clone itself: Its cognate antigen is unknown.

Trimming took off 5 bases at V and 2 bases at J, with 12 bases between the two ends. CDR3 length: 14 amino acids. The V gene's germline CDR1 is MNHEY and CDR2 SVGAGI. Selected positively for CCR7 and CD45RO-negative, naive CD8 cells excluded terminally differentiated effector memory CD45RA+ cells. Sequences were obtained from naive CD8+ T cells sorted from blood. The source of this sequence is a man younger than 40 in good health. This rearrangement joins TRBV6-5 to TRBJ1-1; D may be TRBD1 (5 bases). CDR3 amino acids: CASSALRGNTEAFF. Written as DNA, the CDR3 is TGTGCCAGCAGTGCACTTAGGGGAAACACTGAAGCTTTCTTT.